This TCR beta chain comes out of a study of CD8 T cells in ankylosing spondylitis. Findings and caveats of the study: What appeared characteristic of ankylosing spondylitis blood was a TCR beta motif of 7 or 8 highly homologous variants.

Remarks on this clonotype: Antigen unknown.

MiXCR, run by TCRdb on the 5' RACE reads, gives a single entry per CDR3 protein. The sample has 700,000 to 850,000 distinct CDR3 sequences; approximately 12% are singletons. The sequenced sample was blood, either unsorted or a sorted T cell fraction (not recorded which). The sequence was obtained from a male donor with ankylosing spondylitis.

In DNA, the CDR3 is TGTGCCAGCTCAAATAAATACAGGGATTCCGAGCAGTACTTC. This sequence encodes CASSNKYRDSEQYF. V is TRBV18 and J is TRBJ2-7, with D possibly being TRBD1 (6 bases). Looked up from germline, CDR1 is KGHSH and CDR2 is LQKENI. The CDR3 totals 14 residues. V was clipped by 5 bases and J by 6 bases, with 17 bases between them.